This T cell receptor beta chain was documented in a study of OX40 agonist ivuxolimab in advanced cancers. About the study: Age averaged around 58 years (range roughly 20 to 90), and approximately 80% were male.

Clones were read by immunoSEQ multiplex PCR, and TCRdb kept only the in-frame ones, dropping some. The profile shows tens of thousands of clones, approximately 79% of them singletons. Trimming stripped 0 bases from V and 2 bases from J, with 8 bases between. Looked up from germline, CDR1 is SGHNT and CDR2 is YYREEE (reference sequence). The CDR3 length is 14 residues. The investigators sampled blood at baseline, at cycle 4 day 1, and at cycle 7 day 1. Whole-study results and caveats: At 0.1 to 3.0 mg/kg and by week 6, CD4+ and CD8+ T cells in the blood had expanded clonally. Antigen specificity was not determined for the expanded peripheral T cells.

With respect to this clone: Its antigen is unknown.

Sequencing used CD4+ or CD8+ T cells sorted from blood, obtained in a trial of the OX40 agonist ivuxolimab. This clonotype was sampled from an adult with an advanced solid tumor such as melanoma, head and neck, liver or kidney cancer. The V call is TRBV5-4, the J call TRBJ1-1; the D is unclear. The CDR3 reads CASSLDTGNTEAFF. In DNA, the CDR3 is TGTGCCAGCAGCTTGGATACGGGTAACACTGAAGCTTTCTTT.